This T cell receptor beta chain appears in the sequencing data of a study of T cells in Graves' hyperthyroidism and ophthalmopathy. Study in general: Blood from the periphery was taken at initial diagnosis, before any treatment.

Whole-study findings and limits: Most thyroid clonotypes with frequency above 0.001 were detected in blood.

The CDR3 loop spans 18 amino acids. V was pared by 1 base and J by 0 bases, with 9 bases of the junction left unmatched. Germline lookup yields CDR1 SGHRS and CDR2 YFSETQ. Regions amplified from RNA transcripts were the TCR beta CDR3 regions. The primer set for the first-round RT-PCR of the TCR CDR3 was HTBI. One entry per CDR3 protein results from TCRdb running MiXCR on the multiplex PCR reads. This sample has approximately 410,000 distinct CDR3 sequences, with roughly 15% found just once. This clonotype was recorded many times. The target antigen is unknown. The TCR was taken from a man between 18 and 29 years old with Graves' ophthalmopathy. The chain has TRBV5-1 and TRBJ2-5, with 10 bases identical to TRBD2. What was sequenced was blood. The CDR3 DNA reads TGCGCCAGCAGCTTGCGGGGTCTAGCGGGGGCGTACCAAGAGACCCAGTACTTC. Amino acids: CASSLRGLAGAYQETQYF.